This T cell receptor beta chain appears in the sequencing data of a study of cytomegalovirus exposure and HLA in healthy donors. Remarks on this clone: Its antigen remains unknown.

Overall study findings and caveats: Per a prior analysis, the majority of TCR beta V segments were productive roughly 90% or roughly 30% of the time.

The PCR was carried out with 60 Vbeta primers and 13 Jbeta primers. Using immunoSEQ multiplex PCR, the repertoire was profiled, and TCRdb retains in-frame clones only, with some absent. The table records 150,000 or so clones, more than 70% of them present only once. The V gene's germline CDR1 is MGHRA and CDR2 YSYEKL. This CDR3 contains 15 residues. The V gene lost 2 bases and the J gene lost 4 bases, with 14 bases spanning the gap. J is TRBJ2-5 and V is TRBV4-1; weak D call: TRBD1 (5 bases). The sequencing input was PBMCs. The clonotype originates from a male donor in good health and CMV-seronegative. The CDR3 reads CASSQTPGSGETQYF. CDR3 nucleotides: TGCGCCAGCAGCCAAACCCCAGGGTCCGGAGAGACCCAGTACTTC.